These 15 T cell receptor beta chains were all obtained from the same sample, sequenced in a study of cytomegalovirus exposure and HLA in healthy donors. Sequenced by immunoSEQ multiplex PCR; TCRdb stores in-frame clones only, minus some. The table includes about 150,000 clones, 70% to 90% detected once. The sample taken for sequencing was PBMCs. The source of these receptors is a human donor in good health.

The gene calls are TRBV11-3 and TRBJ2-2; the match to TRBD1 covers 7 bases. Germline V lookup: CDR1 SGHNT, CDR2 YENEEA. Unmatched junction bases numbered 5, after V lost 5 bases and J lost 5 bases. This CDR3 region has 14 residues. CDR3 region: CASSRGRETGELFF. The CDR3 DNA reads as TGTGCCAGCAGCAGGGGGCGTGAAACCGGGGAGCTGTTTTTT.

This chain connects TRBV19 to TRBJ2-1; 9 positions agree with TRBD2. The J segment lost 6 bases and the V segment lost 8 bases, leaving 5 bases of the junction unmatched. Germline V gene sequence: CDR1 LNHDA, CDR2 SQIVND (reference sequence). The length of the CDR3 is 13 residues. CDR3 region: CASSSGKGNEQFF. CDR3 DNA sequence: TGTGCCAGTTCTAGCGGGAAGGGCAATGAGCAGTTCTTC. Filled out from reference TRBV19 and TRBJ2-1, the complete variable domain reads DGGITQSPKYLFRKEGQNVTLSCEQNLNHDAMYWYRQDPGQGLRLIYYSQIVNDFQKGDIAEGYSVSREKKESFPLTVTSAQKNPTAFYLCASSSGKGNEQFFGPGTRLTVL.

V is TRBV27 and J is TRBJ1-1; TRBD1 might be the D (5 bases). Trimming cost V 5 bases and J 2 bases, with 12 bases left between them. The CDR3 is made up of 14 amino acids. Germline assignment: CDR1 MNHEY and CDR2 SMNVEV (reference sequence). CDR3 sequence (DNA): TGTGCCAGCAGTCCAGGGTTTTTAAACACTGAAGCTTTCTTT. Its translation: CASSPGFLNTEAFF.

The chain has TRBV7-2 and TRBJ2-7; TRBD2 aligns across 10 bases. Germline-derived CDR1 and CDR2 are SGHTA and FQGNSA. The CDR3 is 15 residues long. Trimming took 3 bases from V and 2 from J; bases not matched to a gene: 4. The CDR3 coding sequence is TGTGCCAGCAGCTTCGGACTAGCGGTCACCTACGAGCAGTACTTC. Encoded protein: CASSFGLAVTYEQYF.

The genes are TRBV9 and TRBJ2-7; the D gene is possibly TRBD2 (5 bases). Looked up from germline, CDR1 is SGDLS and CDR2 is YYNGEE. Trimming shortened V by 3 bases and J by 7 bases, and 17 bases separated the two germline ends. CDR3 length: 14 amino acids. CDR3 in amino acids: CASSASFLRGEQYF. In nucleotides, the CDR3 is TGTGCCAGCAGCGCCTCCTTCCTTCGGGGTGAGCAGTACTTC.

The chain is built from TRBV2 and TRBJ2-7, with D tentatively TRBD2 (6 bases). Germline lookup yields CDR1 SNHLY and CDR2 FYNNEI. This CDR3 is 15 amino acids long. Trimming removed 6 bases from V and 0 bases from J, with 15 bases in between. CDR3 loop: CASSEEGDSSYEQYF. The CDR3 DNA reads as TGTGCCAGCAGCGAGGAGGGCGACAGCTCCTACGAGCAGTACTTC.

This clone occurred once. V is TRBV27 and J is TRBJ2-2; 7 bases align to TRBD2. With V trimmed by 6 bases and J by 6 bases, 13 bases remained unmatched. The CDR3 consists of 16 residues. CDR1 is MNHEY and CDR2 is SMNVEV in the germline V gene (reference sequence). CDR3 coding DNA: TGTGCCAGCAGCCCCGGACGGGAGGTGCTCTCCGGGGAGCTGTTTTTT. Its translation is CASSPGREVLSGELFF.

The genes are TRBV11-1 and TRBJ2-3, with 8 bases fitting TRBD2. The germline CDR1 and CDR2 sequences are SGHAT and FQDESV (reference sequence). Trimming removed 5 bases from V and 4 bases from J; junction bases left unmatched: 11. The CDR3 spans 16 residues. The CDR3 region is CASSAQPGLGPDTQYF. CDR3 DNA: TGTGCCAGCAGCGCTCAACCGGGACTAGGGCCAGATACGCAGTATTTT.

The chain has TRBV21-1 and TRBJ1-5; the D call in the table, TRBD1, was not verified against the DNA. TRBV21-1 is deemed a pseudogene. The CDR3 is 16 amino acids. The CDR3 spells CASSKVLGFSNQPQHF. DNA for the CDR3: TGTGCCAGCAGCAAAGTGTTGGGCTTTAGCAATCAGCCCCAGCATTTT.

This rearrangement joins TRBV5-4 to TRBJ1-1; D is unclear. Germline assignment: CDR1 SGHNT and CDR2 YYREEE (reference sequence). This CDR3 is 14 amino acids long. V lost 4 bases and J lost 0, with 10 bases in between. This CDR3 is CASSPLTVNTEAFF. The CDR3 nucleotides read TGTGCCAGCAGCCCCCTCACAGTGAACACTGAAGCTTTCTTT.

This clone was seen only a few times. This chain links TRBV7-9 with TRBJ2-7; D is uncertain. This CDR3 comprises 12 residues. Germline CDR1 and CDR2: SEHNR and FQNEAQ (reference sequence). The germline V and J ends were trimmed by 0 bases and 7 bases, with 7 bases remaining between them. In DNA, the CDR3 is TGTGCCAGCAGCTTAGCGTACGGGGAGCAGTACTTC. Its protein is CASSLAYGEQYF.

The CDR3 reads CASSLFQGLAGVGEQFF. The CDR3 DNA is TGTGCCAGCAGCTTATTCCAGGGACTAGCGGGGGTAGGTGAGCAGTTCTTC. The chain is built from TRBV7-9 and TRBJ2-1; TRBD2 agrees at 14 bases. Looked up from germline, CDR1 is SEHNR and CDR2 is FQNEAQ (reference sequence). This CDR3 is 17 amino acids long. J lost 9 bases, V lost 2 bases, and 9 bases had no gene match.

The chain recombines TRBV7-2 with TRBJ1-2; 8 bases align to TRBD1. Germline-derived CDR1 and CDR2 are SGHTA and FQGNSA. Trimming removed 6 bases from V and 6 bases from J; junction bases left unmatched: 9. The CDR3 is 14 residues long. The CDR3 loop is CASRITQGAHGYTF. CDR3 nucleotides: TGTGCCAGCAGAATTACCCAGGGGGCTCATGGCTACACCTTC.

The V and J genes are TRBV4-1 and TRBJ2-2; no clear D gene. Per germline, CDR1 MGHRA and CDR2 YSYEKL. The CDR3 is made up of 14 amino acids. V shed 0 bases and J shed 8 bases, with 10 bases lying between them. Written as DNA, the CDR3 is TGCGCCAGCAGCCAAGATCTTTTTCGGGGGGAGCTGTTTTTT. Its protein is CASSQDLFRGELFF.

The chain employs TRBV2 and TRBJ2-7; D gene ambiguous. Trimming pared 7 bases from V and 6 bases from J, leaving 13 bases between. This CDR3 has 12 amino acids. CDR1 and CDR2 (germline): SNHLY, FYNNEI. The CDR3 sequence: CASNNLPSEQYF. CDR3 DNA sequence: TGTGCCAGCAATAACCTTCCTAGCGAGCAGTACTTC.